This T cell receptor beta chain was identified in a study of blood T cell repertoires in COVID-19. Germline V gene sequence: CDR1 MGHRA, CDR2 YSYEKL. The ends were cut back, 0 bases at V and 0 bases at J, with 9 bases in the middle. The CDR3 totals 16 residues. Only in-frame clones appear in the TCRdb table, and some are missing; sequencing was by immunoSEQ multiplex PCR. This table has more than 45,000 clones, around 87% appearing once. The chain uses TRBV4-1 and TRBJ1-5; D is unresolved. This receptor was taken from a human donor with active COVID-19. The donor label of this sample is uncertain. Sequences were obtained from peripheral blood. The CDR3 bases are TGCGCCAGCAGCCAAGATAGCGTTTATAGCAATCAGCCCCAGCATTTT. As protein: CASSQDSVYSNQPQHF.